The 28 T cell receptor beta chains listed next were all sequenced from one sample in a study of cytomegalovirus exposure and HLA in healthy donors. PCR involved 60 Vbeta and 13 Jbeta primers. Some clones are missing from TCRdb's copy, which holds only in-frame ones; the method was immunoSEQ multiplex PCR. This sample yields 150,000 to 200,000 clones, of which more than 70% are seen a single time; 6.3% belongs to the top ten. The sequencing sample was made of PBMCs. Receptors were obtained from a male donor in good health and CMV-seropositive.

This clone was observed a handful of times. Other DNA sequences in the sample encode the same CDR3. This sequence joins TRBV6-5 and TRBJ1-3; D is uncertain. Trimming left V 0 bases short and J 0 bases short, with 9 bases between. The CDR3 loop spans 16 amino acids. Germline CDR1 reads MNHEY; CDR2 reads SVGAGI. CDR3 sequence (DNA): TGTGCCAGCAGTTACTCGAGGGCAAGCTCTGGAAACACCATATATTTT. Amino acids: CASSYSRASSGNTIYF.

The chain employs TRBV30 and TRBJ1-5; the D is unclear. This CDR3 has 14 residues. Trimming removed 0 bases from V and 2 bases from J, with 8 bases in between. Germline CDR1 reads GTSNPN; CDR2 reads SVGIG (reference sequence). This CDR3 reads CAWSVLGRNQPQHF. CDR3 nucleotides: TGTGCCTGGAGTGTATTGGGCCGCAATCAGCCCCAGCATTTT. Full variable domain (outside the CDR3, taken from reference TRBV30 and TRBJ1-5): SQTIHQWPATLVQPVGSPLSLECTVEGTSNPNLYWYRQAAGRGLQLLFYSVGIGQISSEVPQNLSASRPQDRQFILSSKKLLLSDSGFYLCAWSVLGRNQPQHFGDGTRLSIL.

This CDR3 reads CATSSSFNQPQHF. The CDR3 DNA follows: TGTGCCACCAGCTCGAGCTTTAATCAGCCCCAGCATTTT. The chain combines TRBV15 with TRBJ1-5; D gene ambiguous. Germline V gene data show CDR1 as LNHNV and CDR2 as YYDKDF (reference sequence). V gave up 5 bases and J gave up 4 bases, with 9 bases separating them. This CDR3 is 13 amino acids long.

This chain connects TRBV2 to TRBJ2-3; D is undetermined. V was pared by 5 bases and J by 2 bases, with 5 bases between. Germline assignment: CDR1 SNHLY and CDR2 FYNNEI. The CDR3 spans 12 residues. The CDR3 DNA follows: TGTGCCAGCAGTACCTACACAGATACGCAGTATTTT. This translates into CASSTYTDTQYF.

The chain links TRBV14 to TRBJ2-3; the D is unclear. The CDR3 sequence is 16 residues long. The ends were cut back, 4 bases at V and 2 bases at J, with 16 bases in the middle. CDR1 SGHDN and CDR2 FVKESK come from the germline V gene. The CDR3 loop reads CASSPYISAFTDTQYF. The CDR3 nucleotides read TGTGCCAGCAGCCCTTACATTTCCGCCTTCACAGATACGCAGTATTTT.

The V gene is TRBV10-3, the J gene TRBJ1-3; maybe TRBD1 (6 bases). Per the germline V gene, CDR1 is ENHRY and CDR2 is SYGVKD. Trimming removed 3 bases from V and 7 bases from J, with 37 bases in between. The CDR3 contains 22 residues. CDR3 DNA: TGTGCCATCAGTGAAGGCCAGAGGGACATCTTACAGGAAGGTAAATTGGTTAACACCATATATTTT. Protein sequence: CAISEGQRDILQEGKLVNTIYF.

This rearrangement joins TRBV11-2 to TRBJ2-3; 7 nucleotides line up with TRBD1. Losses at the gene ends were 5 bases for V and 4 bases for J; bases not matched to a gene: 3. Germline-derived CDR1 and CDR2 are SGHAT and FQNNGV. This CDR3 contains 13 residues. The CDR3 loop reads CASSLQGPDTQYF. The CDR3, as DNA: TGTGCCAGCAGCCTACAGGGGCCAGATACGCAGTATTTT.

This clone came up once. The chain employs TRBV7-2 and TRBJ2-4, with 7 positions matching TRBD1. After removal of 5 bases from V and 8 bases from J, the junction contained 9 bases not matched to a gene. This CDR3 spans 14 amino acids. Per germline, CDR1 SGHTA and CDR2 FQGNSA. The DNA for the CDR3 is TGTGCCAGCAGCCCCCCAGGGGGACAGTACATTCAGTACTTC. Amino acids: CASSPPGGQYIQYF.

This sequence joins TRBV10-3 and TRBJ2-1; perhaps TRBD2 as D (5 bases). CDR1 ENHRY and CDR2 SYGVKD come from the germline V gene. The CDR3 spans 16 residues. V lost 0 bases and J 2 bases, leaving 11 bases between the germline ends. CDR3 amino acids: CAISESSGEAYNEQFF. The CDR3 DNA is TGTGCCATCAGTGAGTCAAGCGGAGAAGCCTACAATGAGCAGTTCTTC.

This CDR3 reads CAWSTWGLEKLFF. The CDR3 DNA follows: TGTGCCTGGAGTACGTGGGGACTAGAAAAACTGTTTTTT. The chain uses TRBV30 and TRBJ1-4; D is perhaps TRBD1 (5 bases). In germline, CDR1 is GTSNPN, CDR2 SVGIG (reference sequence). V shed 2 bases and J shed 8 bases, with 12 bases lying between them. CDR3 length: 13 amino acids. The whole variable domain, filled in from reference TRBV30 and TRBJ1-4, reads SQTIHQWPATLVQPVGSPLSLECTVEGTSNPNLYWYRQAAGRGLQLLFYSVGIGQISSEVPQNLSASRPQDRQFILSSKKLLLSDSGFYLCAWSTWGLEKLFFGSGTQLSVL.

This rearrangement joins TRBV9 to TRBJ2-7; 10 bases align to TRBD2. V lost 0 bases to trimming and J lost 1 base; unmatched junction nucleotides: 7. This CDR3 has 17 residues. Germline values: CDR1 SGDLS, CDR2 YYNGEE. This CDR3 is CASSVGTSGPDSYEQYF. Written as DNA, the CDR3 is TGTGCCAGCAGCGTAGGGACTAGCGGACCGGATTCCTACGAGCAGTACTTC.

The chain combines TRBV5-6 with TRBJ2-7; 14 bases align to TRBD2. The CDR3 is 15 amino acids. Germline lookup yields CDR1 SGHDT and CDR2 YYEEEE. V shed 4 bases and J 4 bases; nucleotides not matched to a gene: 4. The CDR3: CASSLGLAGVYEQYF. CDR3 nucleotides: TGTGCCAGCAGCCTGGGACTAGCGGGAGTTTACGAGCAGTACTTC.

V and J are TRBV14 and TRBJ2-3, with 9 positions matching TRBD2. The V gene end was trimmed by 0 bases and the J gene end by 4 bases; junction bases not matched to a gene: 5. The CDR3 length is 16 residues. Germline CDR1 reads SGHDN; CDR2 reads FVKESK. The DNA for the CDR3 is TGTGCCAGCAGCCAAGAGGAGCGGGAGGCCGCAGATACGCAGTATTTT. It is translated as CASSQEEREAADTQYF.

This chain uses TRBV30 with TRBJ2-7, with D unresolved. The CDR3 covers 13 residues. V lost 0 bases and J lost 3, with 9 bases in between. Per germline, CDR1 GTSNPN and CDR2 SVGIG (reference sequence). CDR3 coding DNA: TGTGCCTGGAGTGTGGGCTCGGTCTACGAGCAGTACTTC. Translation: CAWSVGSVYEQYF.

This clone was detected only once. V gene TRBV7-6 combines with J gene TRBJ1-1; 8 bases are shared with TRBD1. Germline CDR1 SGHVS, CDR2 FNYEAQ. Germline trimming cut 2 bases from V and 0 bases from J; bases unmatched to any gene: 11. The CDR3 runs to 18 residues. Written as DNA, the CDR3 is TGTGCCAGCAGCTTACAGCTGACAGGGGAAGGTCTGAACACTGAAGCTTTCTTT. It is translated as CASSLQLTGEGLNTEAFF.

The V and J genes are TRBV6-6 and TRBJ1-2; possible D gene TRBD1, 6 bases. The CDR3 loop spans 12 amino acids. Trimming removed 5 bases from V and 6 bases from J, with 10 bases in between. Germline CDR1 and CDR2: MNHNY and SVGAGI (reference sequence). CDR3 nucleotide sequence: TGTGCCAGCAGTCGTAACAGGGATGGCTACACCTTC. Amino acid sequence: CASSRNRDGYTF.

This clone was seen only once. The V gene is TRBV5-5, the J gene TRBJ2-7; tentatively, D is TRBD2 (5 bases). This CDR3 is 13 amino acids long. The germline CDR1 and CDR2 sequences are SGHKS and YYEKEE (reference sequence). Trimming took off 0 bases at V and 1 base at J, with 5 bases between the two ends. This chain's CDR3 is CASSLAGSYEQYF. CDR3 DNA sequence: TGTGCCAGCAGCTTGGCGGGGTCCTACGAGCAGTACTTC.

The rearrangement uses TRBV4-2 and TRBJ2-2; TRBD1 matches 9 bases. V gave up 3 bases and J gave up 6 bases; unmatched junction bases: 11. This CDR3 region has 17 residues. Per germline, CDR1 LGHNA and CDR2 YNFKEQ. CDR3 sequence reads: CASSHAQQGDRAGELFF. The CDR3 DNA is TGTGCCAGCAGCCACGCCCAACAGGGGGACAGGGCCGGGGAGCTGTTTTTT.

The J gene is TRBJ2-5, the V gene TRBV5-6; no clear D gene. The end of the DNA fits TRBJ2-7 better, so the J call may be wrong. CDR3 length: 11 amino acids. Germline V gene lookup returns CDR1 SGHDT and CDR2 YYEEEE. DNA for the CDR3: TGTGCCAGCAGCTCGGACTACGAGCAGTACTTC. This translates into CASSSDYEQYF.

This clone was counted only a few times. J is TRBJ1-2 and V is TRBV28; 9 bases fit TRBD1. CDR3 length equals 13 residues. V shed 6 bases, J shed 4 bases, and the junction held 3 bases outside the gene matches. Germline V lookup: CDR1 MDHEN, CDR2 SYDVKM. The CDR3 region is CASRGQGSYGYTF. Written as DNA, the CDR3 is TGTGCCAGCAGAGGACAGGGGTCCTATGGCTACACCTTC.

V and J are TRBV9 and TRBJ2-7; 9 positions match TRBD1. The J call may be faulty, since TRBJ2-1 better matches the DNA end. The CDR3 is 17 residues long. CDR1 is SGDLS, CDR2 YYNGEE, per germline. CDR3: CASSVVGGQGPYNEQFF. The CDR3 DNA sequence: TGTGCCAGCAGCGTAGTTGGGGGACAGGGACCCTACAATGAGCAGTTCTTC.

This clone turned up a few times. The chain uses TRBV7-6 and TRBJ2-1; 7 nucleotides line up with TRBD1. Looked up from germline, CDR1 is SGHVS and CDR2 is FNYEAQ. This CDR3 is built from 16 residues. The junction had 6 bases not matched to a gene; V was cut back by 1 base and J by 3 bases. The CDR3 coding sequence is TGTGCCAGCAGCTTAGGAGGGGGACAGATCTACAATGAGCAGTTCTTC. Translated: CASSLGGGQIYNEQFF.

The chain couples TRBV19 to TRBJ2-7; tentatively, D is TRBD2 (6 bases). This CDR3 comprises 14 residues. Germline V lookup: CDR1 LNHDA, CDR2 SQIVND (reference sequence). The V end was cut by 5 bases, the J end by 1 base, with 12 bases between. CDR3 nucleotides: TGTGCCAGTAGTTTCCTGGGACTTTCCTACGAGCAGTACTTC. Translation gives CASSFLGLSYEQYF.

Notes on this clone: Other DNA sequences in this sample translate to the same CDR3. The rearrangement joins TRBV5-1 to TRBJ2-2; D is uncertain. Deletions cut 0 bases from V and 5 bases from J, with 17 bases between. Per the germline V gene, CDR1 is SGHRS and CDR2 is YFSETQ. The CDR3 has 17 residues. The CDR3, as DNA: TGCGCCAGCAGCTTGGCCGCCGCGGCAGCTCTAACCGGGGAGCTGTTTTTT. It yields the protein CASSLAAAAALTGELFF. The full variable domain, with the rest looked up from reference TRBV5-1 and TRBJ2-2, is KAGVTQTPRYLIKTRGQQVTLSCSPISGHRSVSWYQQTPGQGLQFLFEYFSETQRNKGNFPGRFSGRQFSNSRSEMNVSTLELGDSALYLCASSLAAAAALTGELFFGEGSRLTVL.

The chain carries TRBV28 and TRBJ1-5; tentatively, D is TRBD1 (6 bases). Per germline, CDR1 MDHEN and CDR2 SYDVKM. V lost 7 bases and J lost 4, with 14 bases in between. The CDR3 extends over 14 amino acids. The CDR3: CASIPQGRNQPQHF. In DNA, the CDR3 is TGTGCCAGCATTCCACAGGGTCGTAATCAGCCCCAGCATTTT.

The chain has TRBV6-5 and TRBJ2-7, with 7 nucleotides matching TRBD2. The CDR3 totals 12 residues. Germline CDR1 reads MNHEY; CDR2 reads SVGAGI. The V segment lost 5 bases and the J segment 4 bases; nucleotides outside the gene matches: 2. CDR3 coding DNA: TGTGCCAGCAGTGAAGCGGGGTACGAGCAGTACTTC. As protein: CASSEAGYEQYF.

The V call is TRBV30, the J call TRBJ1-4; 7 positions match TRBD1. CDR3 length equals 14 residues. The germline V gene has CDR1 GTSNPN and CDR2 SVGIG (reference sequence). Germline trimming cut 3 bases from V and 5 bases from J; bases unmatched to any gene: 6. Here the CDR3 reads CAWRETGRNEKLFF. CDR3 coding DNA: TGTGCCTGGAGGGAGACAGGGCGGAATGAAAAACTGTTTTTT.

V and J are TRBV9 and TRBJ2-5, with 8 nucleotides matching TRBD1. Per the germline V gene, CDR1 is SGDLS and CDR2 is YYNGEE. The CDR3 loop spans 18 amino acids. V lost 4 bases to trimming and J lost 4 bases; unmatched junction nucleotides: 18. The DNA for the CDR3 is TGTGCCAGCAGCCCCCGTCCTTTTGATGACAGGGGACGAGAGACCCAGTACTTC. It yields the protein CASSPRPFDDRGRETQYF.